Below are 14 T cell receptor beta chains sequenced from a single sample in a study of blood T cell repertoires in COVID-19. Libraries were prepared by immunoSEQ multiplex PCR; TCRdb keeps only in-frame clonotypes and omits some of them. The profile shows around 46,000 clones, 80% to 90% of them singletons. Input material: peripheral blood. Receptors were obtained from a human donor in a cohort sampled during active COVID-19. The donor label of this sample is uncertain.

The chain carries TRBV5-8 and TRBJ2-3; unclear D gene. Trimming cost V 1 base and J 0 bases, with 9 bases left between them. This CDR3 spans 15 amino acids. Germline V gives CDR1 SGHTS, CDR2 YDEGEE. The CDR3 loop reads CASSLRVISTDTQYF. The CDR3 DNA reads TGTGCCAGCAGCTTGCGGGTTATTAGCACAGATACGCAGTATTTT.

The table lists this clone with a few counts. The CDR3 reads CASSYSRIATDTQYF. In DNA, the CDR3 is TGTGCCAGCAGTTACTCCAGGATTGCCACAGATACGCAGTATTTT. The chain combines TRBV6-2 or TRBV6-3 with TRBJ2-3, with unresolved D. Deletions cut 0 bases from V and 2 bases from J, with 9 bases between. The germline V gene has CDR1 MNHEY and CDR2 SVGEGT. This CDR3 is 15 amino acids long.

The chain carries TRBV29-1 and TRBJ1-6; 11 bases fit TRBD1. V lost 6 bases and J lost 6; bases outside the gene matches: 4. Germline V gene data show CDR1 as SQVTM and CDR2 as ANQGSEA. The CDR3 covers 14 residues. The CDR3 spells CSVTDRGPNSPLHF. The CDR3 DNA reads TGCAGCGTCACGGACAGGGGGCCTAATTCACCCCTCCACTTT.

The chain employs TRBV2 and TRBJ1-5; no clear D gene. The V end was cut by 6 bases, the J end by 0 bases, with 12 bases between. This CDR3 is 15 amino acids long. Per germline, CDR1 SNHLY and CDR2 FYNNEI. DNA for the CDR3: TGTGCCAGCAGCAGAGACACCAATAGCAATCAGCCCCAGCATTTT. Protein product: CASSRDTNSNQPQHF.

The chain recombines TRBV18 with TRBJ2-7; tentatively, D is TRBD1 (6 bases). The germline V and J ends were trimmed by 5 bases and 4 bases, with 15 bases remaining between them. The CDR3 sequence is 14 residues long. CDR1 and CDR2 (germline): KGHSH, LQKENI. The DNA of the CDR3 is TGTGCCAGCTCAACCACCCCCCAGGGGTACGAGCAGTACTTC. It yields the protein CASSTTPQGYEQYF.

The chain couples TRBV5-5 to TRBJ1-2, with 9 bases matching TRBD1. The CDR3 spans 16 residues. Germline lookup yields CDR1 SGHKS and CDR2 YYEKEE (reference sequence). Trimming at V came to 3 bases and at J to 5 bases, leaving 11 bases not matched to a gene. For the CDR3, the DNA is TGTGCCAGCAGCTCAACCCCGAGGGGACAGGGTTATGGCTACACCTTC. Its translation is CASSSTPRGQGYGYTF.

The V gene is TRBV7-3, the J gene TRBJ1-2, with D maybe TRBD1 (5 bases). This CDR3 spans 15 amino acids. The V gene lost 2 bases and the J gene lost 5 bases, with 15 bases spanning the gap. Looked up from germline, CDR1 is SGHTA and CDR2 is FQGTGA. The CDR3 nucleotides read TGTGCCAGCAGCTTATCCGGGGGAGGTGGGTATGGCTACACCTTC. This sequence encodes CASSLSGGGGYGYTF. The full variable domain, in which reference TRBV7-3 and TRBJ1-2 provide the parts outside the CDR3, is GAGVSQTPSNKVTEKGKYVELRCDPISGHTALYWYRQSLGQGPEFLIYFQGTGAADDSGLPNDRFFAVRPEGSVSTLKIQRTERGDSAVYLCASSLSGGGGYGYTFGSGTRLTVV.

V and J are TRBV19 and TRBJ1-5, with D perhaps matching TRBD1 (5 bases). Germline values: CDR1 LNHDA, CDR2 SQIVND (reference sequence). The CDR3 is 13 amino acids. V lost 4 bases to trimming and J lost 9 bases, with 13 bases between them. DNA for the CDR3: TGTGCCAGTAGTAGTCAGGGCTCATGGCCCCAGCATTTT. It encodes CASSSQGSWPQHF.

This clone occurred a few times. The genes are TRBV4-1 and TRBJ2-7; 12 nucleotides match TRBD2. Germline V gene lookup returns CDR1 MGHRA and CDR2 YSYEKL. The length of the CDR3 is 16 residues. Trimming at V came to 0 bases and at J to 3 bases, leaving 3 bases not matched to a gene. CDR3 coding DNA: TGCGCCAGCAGCCAAGAGTCGACTAGCGGGGGCTACGAGCAGTACTTC. Translating gives CASSQESTSGGYEQYF.

In its sample, this clone was seen a few times. The rearrangement joins TRBV18 to TRBJ2-6, with 9 bases that match TRBD1. The trim removed 3 bases at V and 2 bases at J, leaving 2 bases unmatched. Germline V lookup: CDR1 KGHSH, CDR2 LQKENI. There are 16 residues in the CDR3. The CDR3 here is CASSPNRGPGANVLTF. Here the CDR3 DNA reads TGTGCCAGCTCACCTAACAGGGGGCCTGGGGCCAACGTCCTGACTTTC.

The chain has TRBV5-1 and TRBJ1-1; 12 bases align to TRBD1. Per germline, CDR1 SGHRS and CDR2 YFSETQ. This CDR3 region has 15 residues. The CDR3 sequence is CASGQGATLNTEAFF. CDR3 bases: TGCGCGTCGGGACAGGGGGCCACCTTGAACACTGAAGCTTTCTTT.

The chain's CDR3 is CSVQPDRANEQFF. CDR3 nucleotide sequence: TGCAGCGTCCAACCTGACAGGGCCAATGAGCAGTTCTTC. The V and J genes are TRBV29-1 and TRBJ2-1; 7 bases line up with TRBD1. V dropped 6 bases and J dropped 6; count of bases not matched to a gene: 8. This CDR3 region has 13 residues. CDR1 and CDR2 (germline): SQVTM, ANQGSEA.

V usage is TRBV7-9 and J usage is TRBJ1-1, with 7 bases identical to TRBD1. The CDR3 runs to 15 residues. Germline V gene data show CDR1 as SEHNR and CDR2 as FQNEAQ (reference sequence). V dropped 0 bases and J dropped 11; count of bases not matched to a gene: 12. CDR3 region: CASSLAMMTGKPAFF. For the CDR3, the DNA is TGTGCCAGCAGCTTAGCTATGATGACAGGGAAGCCGGCTTTCTTT. Full variable domain (rest looked up from reference TRBV7-9 and TRBJ1-1): DTGVSQNPRHKITKRGQNVTFRCDPISEHNRLYWYRQTLGQGPEFLTYFQNEAQLEKSRLLSDRFSAERPKGSFSTLEIQRTEQGDSAMYLCASSLAMMTGKPAFFGQGTRLTVV.

The chain joins TRBV12-3 or TRBV12-4 to TRBJ2-1, with D unclear. Trimming pared 6 bases from V and 9 bases from J, leaving 9 bases between. This CDR3 is 11 amino acids long. CDR3 DNA sequence: TGTGCCAGCAGCCATAGAGGTGAGCAGTTCTTC. This encodes CASSHRGEQFF.